The source of this T cell receptor (beta chain) is a study of blood T cell repertoires in COVID-19. Study details: Acute and convalescent COVID-19 samples came from the United States, Italy and Spain.

In the authors' workflow: Amplification with reference gene primers provided the estimates of nucleated cell counts. The protocol was immunoSEQ multiplex PCR, while the TCRdb copy is restricted to in-frame clones and leaves out a portion. V and J calls and clone size are those listed in that table; D and trimming were worked out from the DNA. The data hold fewer than 300,000 clones, with roughly 90% observed a single time. This CDR3 is built from 15 residues. Per germline, CDR1 MNHNY and CDR2 SVGAGI (reference sequence). Trimming removed 10 bases from V and 2 bases from J, with 19 bases in between. Seattle patients were enrolled while actively infected and followed longitudinally.

The sequenced material came from peripheral blood. The rearrangement joins TRBV6-6 to TRBJ2-3, with a weak D call TRBD2 (6 bases). This clonotype was obtained from a woman younger than 45 with COVID-19, enrolled during active disease. The CDR3 spells CATLPEGPYTDTQYF. In nucleotides, the CDR3 is TGTGCCACACTACCGGAGGGGCCCTACACAGATACGCAGTATTTT.